These 23 T cell receptor beta chains share one sample of origin, sequenced in a study of T cells after yellow fever vaccination. TCRdb ran MiXCR on the 5' RACE reads and lists one entry per CDR3 protein. The table shows some 320,000 distinct CDR3 sequences, with about 4% occurring only once. This specimen consisted of PBMCs, obtained 5 days after the yellow fever booster vaccination. These TCRs come from a man in his late teens or twenties who received the YFV17D yellow fever vaccine.

This clonotype was detected a few times. CDR3 nucleotides: TGCGCCAGCAGCCCTTTAGGAACCGGTGGGGCTTTCTTT. Translation gives CASSPLGTGGAFF. The chain uses TRBV5-1 and TRBJ1-1; D gene unclear. The CDR3 consists of 13 residues. The germline V gene encodes CDR1 SGHRS and CDR2 YFSETQ. V lost 4 bases and J lost 11, with 18 bases in between. The full variable domain, rest sourced from reference TRBV5-1 and TRBJ1-1, is KAGVTQTPRYLIKTRGQQVTLSCSPISGHRSVSWYQQTPGQGLQFLFEYFSETQRNKGNFPGRFSGRQFSNSRSEMNVSTLELGDSALYLCASSPLGTGGAFFGQGTRLTVV.

This clonotype has at least ten counts. The CDR3 spells CASSSLGFGETQYF. The CDR3, as DNA: TGTGCCAGCAGTTCCTTGGGGTTCGGAGAGACCCAGTACTTC. The J gene is TRBJ2-5, the V gene TRBV12-3 or TRBV12-4, with no clear D. The V gene lost 4 bases and the J gene lost 4 bases, with 13 bases spanning the gap. CDR3 length: 14 residues.

The chain couples TRBV25-1 to TRBJ1-2; TRBD1 aligns across 7 bases. The CDR3 has 18 residues. Germline CDR1 and CDR2: MGHDK and SYGVNS. The V and J ends lost 2 bases and 6 bases, in that order; junction bases with no gene match: 18. The CDR3 DNA reads TGTGCCAGCAGTGAAACCCCAAGTACAGGGGCTGTGGGTCATGGCTACACCTTC. Translation gives CASSETPSTGAVGHGYTF.

The sample holds many counts of this clonotype. This chain joins TRBV21-1 and TRBJ2-4; the D call in the table, TRBD1, was not verified against the DNA. TRBV21-1 is a documented pseudogene. This CDR3 spans 16 amino acids. The CDR3 DNA is TGTGCCAGCAGCGCCACAGGGGGCAAAGCCAAAAACATTCAGTACTTC. Protein: CASSATGGKAKNIQYF.

This clonotype was counted ten times or more. This chain uses TRBV18 with TRBJ2-7, with TRBD2 matching 10 bases. The CDR3 is made up of 14 amino acids. Losses at the gene ends were 2 bases for V and 4 bases for J; bases not matched to a gene: 2. Germline CDR1 reads KGHSH; CDR2 reads LQKENI. In DNA, the CDR3 is TGTGCCAGCTCACCAACTAGCGGGGATTACGAGCAGTACTTC. It encodes CASSPTSGDYEQYF.

This clonotype was recorded many times. The chain's CDR3 is CASSLKSSPPGADTQYF. CDR3 DNA sequence: TGCGCCAGCAGCTTGAAGAGTAGCCCTCCCGGAGCAGATACGCAGTATTTT. The chain links TRBV5-1 to TRBJ2-3; D is undetermined. This CDR3 has 17 amino acids. Germline assignment: CDR1 SGHRS and CDR2 YFSETQ. V lost 1 base and J 4 bases, leaving 19 bases between the germline ends.

This clonotype has ten or more counts. The rearrangement links TRBV27 to TRBJ1-6, with D possibly being TRBD1 (5 bases). Germline-derived CDR1 and CDR2 are MNHEY and SMNVEV (reference sequence). The CDR3 is 17 residues long. V was trimmed by 6 bases and J by 0 bases, leaving 15 bases between them. The DNA of the CDR3 is TGTGCCAGCAGGACAGCTGCAGCCGGCTCCTATAATTCACCCCTCCACTTT. This translates into CASRTAAAGSYNSPLHF.

V and J are TRBV20-1 and TRBJ1-3, with D uncertain. Germline CDR1 is DFQATT and CDR2 is SNEGSKA (reference sequence). Trimming stripped 6 bases from V and 0 bases from J, with 12 bases between. The CDR3 sequence is 14 residues long. CDR3 in amino acids: CSARKPISGNTIYF. In DNA, the CDR3 is TGCAGTGCACGGAAGCCTATCTCTGGAAACACCATATATTTT.

In this sample, this clonotype turned up many times. This chain links TRBV9 with TRBJ1-5; TRBD1 might be the D (6 bases). The germline CDR1 and CDR2 sequences are SGDLS and YYNGEE. The V end lost 3 bases, the J end lost 0 bases, and 10 bases lay between the germline ends. The CDR3 loop spans 15 amino acids. CDR3: CASSADSYSNQPQHF. CDR3 sequence (DNA): TGTGCCAGCAGCGCGGACAGCTATAGCAATCAGCCCCAGCATTTT.

The chain has TRBV7-2 and TRBJ2-2; 7 positions agree with TRBD2. Germline trimming cut 2 bases from V and 6 bases from J; bases unmatched to any gene: 6. CDR1 SGHTA and CDR2 FQGNSA come from the germline V gene. The CDR3 extends over 15 amino acids. The CDR3 region is CASSLSQRGSGELFF. Here the CDR3 DNA reads TGTGCCAGCAGCTTATCCCAGCGGGGTTCCGGGGAGCTGTTTTTT.

In this sample, this clonotype turned up many times. V and J are TRBV5-1 and TRBJ2-2; D uncertain. The CDR3 spans 13 residues. The V end lost 2 bases, the J end lost 4 bases, and 6 bases lay between the germline ends. Germline-derived CDR1 and CDR2 are SGHRS and YFSETQ. CDR3 nucleotides: TGCGCCAGCAGCTTTGACTCCACCGGGGAGCTGTTTTTT. This encodes CASSFDSTGELFF.

This clonotype showed up just a few times. The chain links TRBV5-1 to TRBJ2-2; D is undetermined. The germline CDR1 and CDR2 sequences are SGHRS and YFSETQ. V dropped 2 bases and J dropped 0 bases, with 8 bases sitting between them. CDR3 size: 15 residues. CDR3 residues: CASSFEEANTGELFF. Here the CDR3 DNA reads TGCGCCAGCAGCTTTGAAGAGGCGAACACCGGGGAGCTGTTTTTT.

This clonotype has just a few counts. This sequence joins TRBV4-2 and TRBJ1-2; possible D gene TRBD1, 6 bases. Germline lookup yields CDR1 LGHNA and CDR2 YNFKEQ. The ends were cut back, 2 bases at V and 6 bases at J, with 16 bases in the middle. CDR3 length equals 15 residues. The CDR3 protein is CASSQLPQGGDGYTF. As DNA, the CDR3 is TGTGCCAGCAGCCAACTTCCACAGGGAGGCGATGGCTACACCTTC.

The chain combines TRBV5-1 with TRBJ2-1, with a tentative D call TRBD2 (6 bases). Germline CDR1 SGHRS, CDR2 YFSETQ. The germline V and J ends were trimmed by 6 bases and 6 bases, with 16 bases remaining between them. This CDR3 spans 14 amino acids. The CDR3 protein is CASTSGPGVNEQFF. The CDR3 nucleotides read TGCGCCAGCACGAGCGGGCCGGGAGTCAATGAGCAGTTCTTC. Full variable domain (remainder filled in from reference TRBV5-1 and TRBJ2-1): KAGVTQTPRYLIKTRGQQVTLSCSPISGHRSVSWYQQTPGQGLQFLFEYFSETQRNKGNFPGRFSGRQFSNSRSEMNVSTLELGDSALYLCASTSGPGVNEQFFGPGTRLTVL.

This clonotype was recorded a few times. The chain links TRBV6-5 to TRBJ1-4; D gene unclear. V gave up 2 bases and J gave up 0 bases, with 4 bases separating them. This CDR3 spans 14 amino acids. Germline V gene data show CDR1 as MNHEY and CDR2 as SVGAGI. CDR3 coding DNA: TGTGCCAGCAGTTACGTTTCAACTAATGAAAAACTGTTTTTT. This encodes CASSYVSTNEKLFF.

Only a few counts were recorded for this clonotype. The rearrangement joins TRBV29-1 to TRBJ1-2; D may be TRBD1 (5 bases). V was clipped by 4 bases and J by 7 bases, with 10 bases between them. CDR1 is SQVTM and CDR2 is ANQGSEA in the germline V gene. The CDR3 has 11 residues. CDR3 bases: TGCAGCGTTGTTGCGGGGCCTGGCTACACCTTC. It encodes CSVVAGPGYTF.

This clonotype has at least ten counts. The chain has TRBV5-1 and TRBJ2-3; D is unclear. The CDR3 runs 15 residues. Germline CDR1 is SGHRS and CDR2 is YFSETQ. With 1 base removed from V and 5 bases from J, the gap between germline ends came to 14 bases. The CDR3 region is CASSLPARVGDTQYF. The CDR3 coding sequence is TGCGCCAGCAGCTTGCCGGCCCGGGTTGGAGATACGCAGTATTTT.

This clonotype was seen only a few times. The V call is TRBV7-9, the J call TRBJ2-1; 7 nucleotides align to TRBD2. The J segment lost 0 bases and the V segment lost 1 base, leaving 12 bases of the junction unmatched. The CDR3 loop spans 19 amino acids. Germline CDR1 is SEHNR and CDR2 is FQNEAQ (reference sequence). The CDR3 spells CASSLVQRGFPSSYNEQFF. The CDR3 DNA sequence: TGTGCCAGCAGCTTAGTACAGCGGGGTTTCCCAAGCTCCTACAATGAGCAGTTCTTC.

This clonotype appeared a few times. CDR3 residues: CASSLPPGGRGDTQYF. For the CDR3, the DNA is TGTGCCAGCAGCCTCCCCCCCGGGGGCCGAGGAGATACGCAGTATTTT. The chain is built from TRBV11-2 and TRBJ2-3; D assignment may be TRBD1 or TRBD2 (6 bases each). Trimming removed 5 bases at V and 5 bases at J, with 20 bases between. CDR1 is SGHAT, CDR2 FQNNGV, per germline. The CDR3 consists of 16 residues.

The chain has TRBV7-2 and TRBJ2-5, with 9 bases matching TRBD2. Germline CDR1 reads SGHTA; CDR2 reads FQGNSA. The CDR3 has 16 residues. Germline trimming cut 1 base from V and 2 bases from J; bases unmatched to any gene: 5. The CDR3 loop reads CASSLVASGVQETQYF. DNA of the CDR3: TGTGCCAGCAGCTTAGTGGCTAGCGGGGTACAAGAGACCCAGTACTTC.

The table lists this clonotype with many counts. In DNA form, the CDR3 reads TGTGCCAGCAGCTTAGGGATGGATCAGCCCCAGCATTTT. It translates to CASSLGMDQPQHF. The chain has TRBV7-2 and TRBJ1-5; D is unresolved. Trimming stripped 1 base from V and 5 bases from J, with 6 bases between. The CDR3 has 13 amino acids. The V gene's germline CDR1 is SGHTA and CDR2 FQGNSA.

The chain combines TRBV7-2 with TRBJ2-1; TRBD2 agrees at 7 bases. The CDR3 covers 13 residues. Trimming took 7 bases from V and 6 from J; bases not matched to a gene: 6. CDR1 is SGHTA and CDR2 is FQGNSA in the germline V gene. As DNA, the CDR3 is TGTGCCAGCACCCGGGGGGTAAGCAATGAGCAGTTCTTC. Translated: CASTRGVSNEQFF. Full variable domain (rest looked up from reference TRBV7-2 and TRBJ2-1): GAGVSQSPSNKVTEKGKDVELRCDPISGHTALYWYRQSLGQGLEFLIYFQGNSAPDKSGLPSDRFSAERTGGSVSTLTIQRTQQEDSAVYLCASTRGVSNEQFFGPGTRLTVL.

The rearrangement uses TRBV5-6 and TRBJ2-1; 12 positions match TRBD1. The CDR3 covers 15 residues. V lost 5 bases to trimming and J lost 10 bases; unmatched junction nucleotides: 10. From germline, CDR1 is SGHDT and CDR2 YYEEEE. This chain's CDR3 is CASRFRDRGLIEQFF. DNA of the CDR3: TGTGCCAGCAGATTCCGGGACAGGGGGCTGATCGAGCAGTTCTTC.